These T cell receptor beta chains were read from a single sample in a study of shared clonotypes between healthy human individuals. This table comes from immunoSEQ multiplex PCR, and its TCRdb copy is limited to in-frame clones, with some not included. Altogether a few million clones are present, approximately 93% being singletons, with the ten largest covering 0.39%. Sequenced material: naive CD4+ T cells from PBMCs. These receptors came from a man younger than 30 in good health. Some clones in this sample may be carry-over from other donors' samples. CDR3s include the opening cysteine and the closing phenylalanine or tryptophan. A D gene is named only where the DNA matches it firmly. Rows may omit the clone size; those that give it use once, few, many or a size class.

D gene | clone size | J gene | V gene | CDR3 protein | CDR3 DNA
- | - | TRBJ2-7 | TRBV7-2 | CASSYSAVPPYEQYF | TGTGCCAGCAGCTACAGCGCAGTGCCTCCCTACGAGCAGTACTTC
TRBD2 | once | TRBJ2-1 | TRBV5-1 | CASSQTSGRGDEQFF | TGCGCCAGCAGCCAAACTAGCGGGAGGGGTGATGAGCAGTTCTTC
TRBD2 | - | TRBJ2-1 | TRBV29-1 | CSVELLAGGQSSYNEQFF | TGCAGCGTTGAATTATTAGCGGGAGGACAGTCCTCCTACAATGAGCAGTTCTTC
- | - | TRBJ1-2 | TRBV30 | CAWRGGTYNTF | TGTGCCTGGAGGGGGGGGACATACAACACCTTC
- | - | TRBJ1-1 | TRBV9 | CASSVQVNTEAFF | TGTGCCAGCAGCGTACAGGTTAACACTGAAGCTTTCTTT
TRBD1 | - | TRBJ1-2 | TRBV7-2 | CASSLVGTVQTPYNYGYTF | TGTGCCAGCAGCTTAGTTGGGACAGTGCAGACCCCCTATAACTATGGCTACACCTTC
TRBD1 | once | TRBJ2-3 | TRBV7-2 | CASSTTGVLSTDTQYF | TGTGCCAGCAGCACAACAGGGGTATTGAGCACAGATACGCAGTATTTT
- | - | TRBJ2-6 | TRBV10-3 | CAIRTRVSGANVLTF | TGTGCCATCAGAACCCGGGTCTCTGGGGCCAACGTCCTGACTTTC
- | - | TRBJ2-2 | TRBV7-9 | CASSPVGYGELFF | TGTGCCAGCAGCCCGGTCGGGTACGGGGAGCTGTTTTTT
- | - | TRBJ2-7 | TRBV25-1 | CASRPNGLGCEREQYF | TGTGCCAGCAGGCCCAATGGGCTCGGGTGCGAACGGGAGCAGTACTTC
- | - | TRBJ1-2 | TRBV5-1 | CASSLGWGRGDYGYTF | TGCGCCAGCAGCTTGGGTTGGGGCAGGGGTGACTATGGCTACACCTTC
- | - | TRBJ2-1 | TRBV2 | CASSGGGPGNEQFF | TGTGCCAGCAGTGGGGGCGGGCCCGGCAATGAGCAGTTCTTC
- | - | TRBJ2-1 | TRBV29-1 | CSGGSGRSSYNEQFF | TGCAGCGGGGGGAGCGGCCGTAGCTCCTACAATGAGCAGTTCTTC
- | - | TRBJ2-6 | TRBV11-2 | CASSFVDSGANVLTF | TGTGCCAGCAGCTTTGTCGACTCTGGGGCCAACGTCCTGACTTTC
TRBD1 | - | TRBJ2-5 | TRBV10-3 | CAISRTGTQETQYF | TGTGCCATCAGCCGGACAGGAACACAAGAGACCCAGTACTTC
TRBD1 | - | TRBJ2-1 | TRBV15 | CATSPGGVKPYNEQFF | TGTGCCACCAGCCCAGGGGGCGTTAAACCCTACAATGAGCAGTTCTTC
- | - | TRBJ1-1 | TRBV4-3 | CASSHRPPGREDTEAFF | TGCGCCAGCAGCCATAGGCCCCCAGGTCGGGAGGACACTGAAGCTTTCTTT
- | - | TRBJ1-3 | TRBV7-9 | CASSLTRSSGNTIYF | TGTGCCAGCAGCTTAACCAGAAGCTCTGGAAACACCATATATTTT
- | - | TRBJ1-1 | TRBV5-1 | CASSLGPGIMNTEAFF | TGCGCCAGCAGCTTGGGTCCCGGAATCATGAACACTGAAGCTTTCTTT
- | - | TRBJ1-4 | TRBV18 | CASSPDREEKLFF | TGTGCCAGCTCACCGGATCGGGAAGAAAAACTGTTTTTT
- | - | TRBJ1-1 | TRBV10-3 | CAISFASGLSTEAFF | TGTGCCATCAGCTTCGCTTCAGGGTTGAGCACTGAAGCTTTCTTT
- | - | TRBJ1-2 | TRBV20-1 | CSAWTNYGYTF | TGCAGTGCTTGGACCAACTATGGCTACACCTTC
- | once | TRBJ1-2 | TRBV20-1 | CSASEGGGYTF | TGCAGTGCTAGTGAAGGGGGTGGCTACACCTTC
- | - | TRBJ2-7 | TRBV27 | CASSTTRGGEQYF | TGTGCCAGCAGCACCACGCGAGGGGGCGAGCAGTACTTC
TRBD1 | - | TRBJ1-1 | TRBV29-1 | CSVEVTGGPNTEAFF | TGCAGCGTTGAAGTTACAGGGGGCCCAAACACTGAAGCTTTCTTT
- | - | TRBJ2-1 | TRBV5-8 | CASSFRGRDNEQFF | TGTGCCAGCAGCTTTCGCGGACGAGACAATGAGCAGTTCTTC
TRBD1 | - | TRBJ1-4 | TRBV19 | CASSAGTGRATNEKLFF | TGTGCCAGTAGTGCCGGGACAGGGAGGGCAACTAATGAAAAACTGTTTTTT
- | few | TRBJ2-2 | TRBV21-1 | CASSPHGLITDGELFF | TGTGCCAGCAGCCCCCACGGACTCATCACGGACGGGGAGCTGTTTTTT
- | - | TRBJ1-2 | TRBV6-1 | CASSVPWKSYGYTF | TGTGCCAGCAGTGTCCCTTGGAAGTCCTATGGCTACACCTTC
TRBD2 | - | TRBJ2-7 | TRBV7-2 | CASSLALTSGAPYEQYF | TGTGCCAGCAGCTTAGCGTTAACTAGCGGGGCCCCCTACGAGCAGTACTTC
- | - | TRBJ2-1 | TRBV7-9 | CASSLRVGYNEQFF | TGTGCCAGCAGCTTAAGGGTAGGCTACAATGAGCAGTTCTTC
TRBD2 | once | TRBJ2-3 | TRBV6-1 | CASFRSGRSTDTQYF | TGTGCCAGCTTCCGTAGCGGGAGGAGCACAGATACGCAGTATTTT
- | - | TRBJ2-1 | TRBV19 | CASSPWAGSINNEQFF | TGTGCCAGTAGCCCCTGGGCCGGGAGTATCAACAATGAGCAGTTCTTC
TRBD2 | - | TRBJ2-1 | TRBV4-1 | CASSQAGLAVSYNEQFF | TGCGCCAGCAGCCAGGCAGGACTAGCGGTATCCTACAATGAGCAGTTCTTC
- | once | TRBJ1-3 | TRBV27 | CASSDRTGSSGNTIYF | TGTGCCAGCTCCGACCGTACAGGGTCCTCTGGAAACACCATATATTTT
- | - | TRBJ1-1 | TRBV18 | CASSPLPGPGTEAFF | TGTGCCAGCTCACCACTGCCAGGACCGGGCACTGAAGCTTTCTTT
TRBD2 | - | TRBJ2-3 | TRBV5-1 | CASSLGTSGRKRDTQYF | TGCGCCAGCAGCTTAGGGACTAGCGGGAGGAAGAGGGATACGCAGTATTTT
- | - | TRBJ2-7 | TRBV6-1 | CASSAGFNYEQYF | TGTGCCAGCAGTGCGGGATTCAACTACGAGCAGTACTTC
- | - | TRBJ2-3 | TRBV15 | CATSNQYTDTQYF | TGTGCCACCAGCAACCAATACACAGATACGCAGTATTTT
TRBD2 | - | TRBJ2-2 | TRBV5-1 | CASSLVTRETSGELFF | TGCGCCAGCAGCTTGGTTACGCGGGAGACTTCCGGGGAGCTGTTTTTT
- | - | TRBJ2-3 | TRBV27 | CASSLREGDTQYF | TGTGCCAGCAGTTTAAGAGAGGGGGATACGCAGTATTTT